This T cell receptor beta chain is from a study of identical twins listed by TCRdb under 2016. With regard to the full study: The study deep-sequenced TCR alpha and beta repertoires from monozygotic twins, unrelated adults of various ages and cord blood to test whether fetal clonotypes persist. To rule out contamination, the twin experiments were replicated at different times with different library preparation protocols. The paper's findings and limits, for the study overall: Out-of-frame TCR alpha sequences shared between twins showed an excess of low generation-probability sequences compared with coincidental sharing between unrelated individuals. Zero-insertion analyses could be partly confounded by invariant T cells such as MAIT and iNKT, though diverse VJ usage argued against such confounding for most clonotypes. Fewer insertions were carried by abundant cord blood beta clonotypes, a similar but weaker trend appeared in young adult naive repertoires, and no such trend appeared in memory repertoires. In monozygotic twins, out-of-frame TCR alpha sharing was systematically underestimated by recombination models, although the models agreed with sharing between unrelated individuals. A weaker excess of twin sharing was found in beta out-of-frame sequences because the signal-to-noise ratio was lowered by fewer shared sequences. Conclusions relied on cross-sectional statistical analysis, since the same donors could not be followed over many years.

In this sample, this clonotype turned up a few times. Its antigen specificity is not known. Per-base qualities were not stored, and no clone one base away is much larger. Every donor was a healthy Caucasian. Three pairs of female monozygotic twins, all aged about 18 to 30 years, made up the twin cohort. Positive isolation kits from Invitrogen were used to isolate CD4+ and CD8+ T cell populations. V loses 1 base of germline sequence and J loses 7 bases, and the interval between the two ends is 10 bases. The CDR3 starts with the cysteine, ends with the phenylalanine, and has 14 residues. Left in the record is the CDR3 DNA by itself, 42 bases read in frame from the first base. The library was produced with 5' RACE. Sequenced on an Illumina HiSeq 2000. Template switching added a universal primer binding site, and the final cDNA carried a unique molecular identifier that allowed TCR cDNA molecules to be counted accurately. First-strand cDNA for TCR alpha and beta chains was synthesized from specific primers in the conserved constant-segment region. To control for contamination, every cDNA library was double barcoded, receiving both a SMART-Mk sample barcode and Illumina barcodes. TruSeq adapter sequences, together with Illumina sample barcodes, were added in two successive PCR steps. TCR alpha and beta cDNA libraries were sequenced on the Illumina HiSeq platform with custom primers. The study's processing was this. MiGEC was used to process raw reads and extract unique molecular identifiers, and MiXCR was used to find CDR3 positions. For each individual, recombination models were inferred using an EM algorithm with the repgenHMM and IGoR tools. Shared clonotypes were analyzed with the tcR package in R, and sharing was normalized by the product of cloneset sizes. Out-of-frame nonproductive sequences were analyzed to study raw recombination free of thymic and clonal selection effects. TCRdb reran the public reads through fastp at Q25 and MiXCR, keeping productive beta chains. Rows merge per CDR3 protein into single entries with the most common DNA and genes. The V and J calls follow TCRdb's processing rather than the paper's. This sample gives roughly 480,000 distinct CDR3 sequences in total; roughly 26% of them show up just once. Over 2.5% of the sample is in the top ten clones.

The data also belong to a second study, concerning T cells expressing NK-cell markers. The second investigation adds: In sorted CD3+CD56+NKG2C+, CD3+CD56+NKG2C- and CD3+CD56-NKG2C+ T-cell subsets from several donors, TCR beta-chain repertoires were profiled. Among the eight sequenced donors, seven were HCMV-seropositive and one was HCMV-seronegative. In several experiments an anti-gammadeltaTCR antibody was added to restrict sorting to alphabetaTCR-expressing T cells. For six donors, the dominant CD3+CD56+NKG2C+ clonotypes were among the top 10 CD8+ clonotypes and accounted for about 1.0-8% of CD8+ T cells. Those dominant clonotypes were again the most abundant among CD3+CD56-NKG2C+ cells in four donors, at roughly 25-60.1%. It remained unclear whether the expanded NKG2C-expressing T cell clones were specific for HCMV antigens. All eight donors whose samples were sequenced were randomly selected healthy volunteers, three of them men and five women. HCMV serostatus was determined by detecting HCMV-specific IgG in serum with a commercial ELISA kit. MIGEC was used to demultiplex reads and group reads by UMI, and MiTCR was used to assemble and quantify clonotypes. To exclude erroneous sequences, only TCR cDNA sequences supported by at least two reads were retained. Downstream repertoire analysis used the tcR package, and clonotypes were matched across fractions by CDR3 nucleotide sequence plus V segment. Antigen specificity was annotated against VDJdb with VDJmatch, allowing one amino acid substitution in CDR3.

The TCR originated in a woman under 30 in good health. Sequenced: CD4+ T cells sorted from blood. The sequence links TRBV12-3 or TRBV12-4 to TRBJ1-4, with TRBD1 perhaps the D gene, on 5 matching bases. In nucleotide form, the sequence is TGTGCCAGCAGTTTAGGGACACGCAGTGAAAAACTGTTTTTT. The resulting protein is CASSLGTRSEKLFF.